The rows below give T cell receptor beta chains drawn from one sample of a study of regulatory T cells in long-lasting Graves disease. In TCRdb, the multiplex PCR reads were re-called with MiXCR into one record per CDR3 protein. The repertoire consists of under 300,000 distinct CDR3 sequences, with 20% to 25% occurring once and the leading ten covering 14%. Sequencing was performed on peripheral blood mononuclear cells (PBMCs), taken at new diagnosis, from a patient treated with antithyroid drugs. These receptors originate from a female donor with Graves disease. The CDR3 runs from the conserved cysteine through the conserved F or W. The D gene is left open where the match is weak. Rows may omit the clone size; those that give it use once, few, many or a size class.

clone_size j_call d_call v_call cdr3_nt cdr3_aa
many TRBJ1-2 NA TRBV5-1 TGCGCCAGCAGTGTCCCGGACAGCCCGAATGGCTACACCTTC CASSVPDSPNGYTF
NA TRBJ1-4 TRBD1 TRBV14 TGTGCCAGCAGCCCCGGGACAGTAAATGAAAAACTGTTTTTT CASSPGTVNEKLFF
many TRBJ1-1 NA TRBV12-3/TRBV12-4 TGTGCCAGCAGGGGCTACAACAGGCGGAAGACTGAAGCTTTCTTT CASRGYNRRKTEAFF
many TRBJ2-7 NA TRBV6-1 TGTGCCAGCAGTGGGACGGGGGTCTCCTACGAGCAGTACTTC CASSGTGVSYEQYF
many TRBJ2-1 NA TRBV12-3/TRBV12-4 TGTGCCAGCAGTTTAACCCCATTCTACAATGAGCAGTTCTTC CASSLTPFYNEQFF
few TRBJ1-1 NA TRBV6-1 TGTGCCAGCAGTGAAGACCGAGTAGCTTTCTTT CASSEDRVAFF
NA TRBJ1-5 NA TRBV19 TGTGCCAGTAGTATGAAGCCCAGGGATCAGCCCCAGCATTTT CASSMKPRDQPQHF
many TRBJ2-1 NA TRBV12-3/TRBV12-4 TGTGCCAGCAGCCTTTCGGAATGGAGGGAGCAGTTCTTC CASSLSEWREQFF
many TRBJ2-1 TRBD2 TRBV6-2/TRBV6-3 TGTGCCAGCAGTTACCGTTGGAGCGGGGGGGCCAATGAGCAGTTCTTC CASSYRWSGGANEQFF
NA TRBJ2-7 NA TRBV5-8 TGTGCCAGCAGCTACGACGGCGGTTTCTACGAGCAGTACTTC CASSYDGGFYEQYF
few TRBJ1-2 TRBD1 TRBV19 TGTGCCAGTAGTCCACCAAGACAGGGGGCTAACTATGGCTACACCTTC CASSPPRQGANYGYTF
many TRBJ2-3 TRBD1 TRBV2 TGTGCCAGCAGACCGAACCGACAGGGGAACACAGATACGCAGTATTTT CASRPNRQGNTDTQYF
many TRBJ1-3 NA TRBV4-3 TGCGCCAGCAGCCGAGCGGCCGGGAACACCATATATTTT CASSRAAGNTIYF
many TRBJ2-3 TRBD1 TRBV20-1 TGCAGTGCTAGATTGCAGGGGGGCACAGATACGCAGTATTTT CSARLQGGTDTQYF
many TRBJ1-1 NA TRBV20-1 TGCAGTGCTAGAGATAGGGCCAGGGTGGGTTTGGGAGCTTTCTTT CSARDRARVGLGAFF
many TRBJ2-1 TRBD2 TRBV10-3 TGTGCCATCAGTGAGTCAAGCGGGAGGAGTGTAAATGAGCAGTTCTTC CAISESSGRSVNEQFF
NA TRBJ2-3 TRBD1 TRBV7-2 TGTGCCAGCAGCTTAGGGAACAGGGGACCCGATACGCAGTATTTT CASSLGNRGPDTQYF
many TRBJ2-4 NA TRBV5-1 TGCGCCAGCAGCTTGGTAGGGGGAGCGGGAAACATTCAGTACTTC CASSLVGGAGNIQYF
NA TRBJ2-4 TRBD2 TRBV4-2 TGTGCCAGCAGCCAAGAGATAGCGGGGGGGGGAAACATTCAGTACTTC CASSQEIAGGGNIQYF
many TRBJ1-4 TRBD1 TRBV19 TGTGCCAGTAGTATAAGACAGGGAGCATCGGCCACAACTAATGAAAAACTGTTTTTT CASSIRQGASATTNEKLFF
many TRBJ2-7 NA TRBV20-1 TGCAGTGCTGGAGGGGGCTCCTACGAGCAGTACTTC CSAGGGSYEQYF
many TRBJ1-1 NA TRBV14 TGTGCCAGCAGCCAAGTAATGAACACTGAAGCTTTCTTT CASSQVMNTEAFF
NA TRBJ2-7 NA TRBV2 TGTGCCAGCAGCGTTGCAGGTGGCAGCGAGAGCTACGAGCAGTACTTC CASSVAGGSESYEQYF
once TRBJ2-7 TRBD2 TRBV27 TGTGCCAGCAGTCCCCCCCGCGGGGGGAGGACGAGGTACGAGCAGTACTTC CASSPPRGGRTRYEQYF
NA TRBJ2-7 TRBD1 TRBV6-1 TGTGCCAGCATTCTACGGACAGGGGGCTACGAGCAGTACTTC CASILRTGGYEQYF
many TRBJ2-3 TRBD1 TRBV12-3/TRBV12-4 TGTGCCAGCAGCCCCTCCGGGACAGGGGGAGATACGCAGTATTTT CASSPSGTGGDTQYF
many TRBJ2-7 TRBD2 TRBV6-1 TGTGCCAGCGGCCCGTTTATAGCGGGAGCTCATTCATACGAGCAGTACTTC CASGPFIAGAHSYEQYF
NA TRBJ2-3 TRBD2 TRBV4-2 TGTGCCAGCAGCCTCGGACTAGCGGGGGGACCCACCCGCGACACAGATACGCAGTATTTT CASSLGLAGGPTRDTDTQYF
NA TRBJ2-5 TRBD2 TRBV15 TGTGCCACCAGCCACCACGGGGGGGAGACCCAGTACTTC CATSHHGGETQYF
NA TRBJ2-3 TRBD2 TRBV7-2 TGTGCCAGCAGCTTAGGTTTAGCGGGGGGGCCGTTGAGCACAGATACGCAGTATTTT CASSLGLAGGPLSTDTQYF
many TRBJ2-7 NA TRBV29-1 TGCAGCGTTGGCAGTACCTACGAGCAGTACTTC CSVGSTYEQYF
NA TRBJ1-6 TRBD1 TRBV2 TGTGCCAGCAGCGAAGGGGGACAGCGATCACCCCTCCACTTT CASSEGGQRSPLHF
many TRBJ2-7 NA TRBV6-5 TGTGCCAGCAGTTACGGGCTTAACGAGCAGTACTTC CASSYGLNEQYF
many TRBJ2-7 TRBD2 TRBV7-8 TGTGCCAGCAGCTTACTCGCGGGAGATCAGGAGCAGTACTTC CASSLLAGDQEQYF
many TRBJ2-7 NA TRBV6-5 TGTGCCAGCAGTTACGGAGGGGGCGCTGACTACGAGCAGTACTTC CASSYGGGADYEQYF
few TRBJ1-2 NA TRBV6-2/TRBV6-3 TGTGCCAGCAGTCCTACGGCCGATGGAGATGGCTACACCTTC CASSPTADGDGYTF
NA TRBJ2-2 TRBD2 TRBV6-1 TGTGCCAGCAAAAGCGGGGGGGCCGGGGAGCTGTTTTTT CASKSGGAGELFF
NA TRBJ2-2 NA TRBV5-5 TGTGCCAGCAGCTTGGGCTCTGGCAGGGTGAACACCGGGGAGCTGTTTTTT CASSLGSGRVNTGELFF
many TRBJ2-7 NA TRBV19 TGTGCCAGAGAGCAGGGCGGGGGCGGGACGGTCGGAGAGCAGTACTTC CAREQGGGGTVGEQYF
many TRBJ1-3 NA TRBV12-3/TRBV12-4 TGTGCCAGCAGTGAGAGGGAACACGTTGGAAACACCATATATTTT CASSEREHVGNTIYF
many TRBJ2-7 NA TRBV28 TGTGCCACCCTAAACAGGGCTATTTACGAGCAGTACTTC CATLNRAIYEQYF
NA TRBJ1-4 NA TRBV28 TGTGCCAGCAGTTTGGCACCGGCAACTAATGAAAAACTGTTTTTT CASSLAPATNEKLFF
NA TRBJ2-1 NA TRBV2 TGTGCCAGCAGTGAAGAAGCGCAGGGGTACAATGAGCAGTTCTTC CASSEEAQGYNEQFF
many TRBJ1-1 NA TRBV11-3 TGTGCCAGCAGCCCCAGTTATGGGGGCGGGACTGAAGCTTTCTTT CASSPSYGGGTEAFF
many TRBJ2-1 NA TRBV7-2 TGTGCCAGCAGCTTAGGACTAGACGGTGAGCAGTTCTTC CASSLGLDGEQFF
NA TRBJ2-5 TRBD1 TRBV13 TGTGCCAGCAGCAGGGACAGGGAGGGGGAGACCCAGTACTTC CASSRDREGETQYF
many TRBJ2-1 TRBD2 TRBV7-6 TGTGCCAGCAGCTTAGCGCCAGCGGGGGGAGGCAATGAGCAGTTCTTC CASSLAPAGGGNEQFF
few TRBJ2-7 TRBD2 TRBV11-3 TGTGCCAGCAGCTCCTCCTACGGACTAGCGGACTCCTACGAGCAGTACTTC CASSSSYGLADSYEQYF
NA TRBJ2-1 NA TRBV9 TGTGCCAGCAGCCCGTGGGGGTGGTACAATGAGCAGTTCTTC CASSPWGWYNEQFF
many TRBJ1-5 NA TRBV12-3/TRBV12-4 TGTGCCAGCAGTTCCCAGGGCGATCAGCCCCAGCATTTT CASSSQGDQPQHF
many TRBJ2-7 NA TRBV7-2 TGTGCCAGCAGCTCCCTCGGGCCGGTCCACGAGCAGTACTTC CASSSLGPVHEQYF
many TRBJ2-1 NA TRBV5-1 TGCGCCAGCAGCCGTCAGACTAGTAGTAATGAGCAGTTCTTC CASSRQTSSNEQFF
once TRBJ2-1 NA TRBV15 TGTGCCACCAGCAGAGACCAGTTCAGGGGCGGGAGCAATGAGCAGTTCTTC CATSRDQFRGGSNEQFF
many TRBJ2-1 TRBD2 TRBV7-3 TGTGCCAGCAGCCCCAAGGGGAGCGGGGGTTCCTACAATGAGCAGTTCTTC CASSPKGSGGSYNEQFF
few TRBJ1-3 TRBD1 TRBV14 TGTGCCAGCAGCTCGACAGGGGGCACTGGAAACACCATATATTTT CASSSTGGTGNTIYF
many TRBJ2-6 NA TRBV20-1 TGCAGTGCAATAGACAACTCTGGGGCCAACGTCCTGACTTTC CSAIDNSGANVLTF